A single sample gave rise to the 27 T cell receptor beta chains below, sequenced in a study of blood T cell repertoires in COVID-19. The table came from immunoSEQ multiplex PCR; TCRdb's copy has only in-frame clones and leaves some out. The data hold about 480,000 clones, with about 91% observed a single time. Sequenced: peripheral blood. The receptors were gathered from a woman aged 50 to 65 with COVID-19, enrolled during active disease.

The rearrangement links TRBV24-1 to TRBJ2-5, with D tentatively TRBD1 (7 bases). The CDR3 has 14 amino acids. From germline, CDR1 is KGHDR and CDR2 SFDVKD. Trimming cost V 4 bases and J 4 bases, with 12 bases left between them. The CDR3: CATSDPRDRETQYF. CDR3 nucleotides: TGTGCCACCAGTGACCCGCGGGACAGAGAGACCCAGTACTTC.

The gene calls are TRBV18 and TRBJ1-3, with 7 bases aligning to TRBD1. The J segment lost 4 bases and the V segment lost 1 base, leaving 7 bases of the junction unmatched. Germline CDR1 KGHSH, CDR2 LQKENI. The CDR3 length is 16 residues. The CDR3: CASSPRRGGVGNTIYF. CDR3 bases: TGTGCCAGCTCACCACGCAGAGGGGGCGTGGGAAACACCATATATTTT.

Of note for this clone: The same CDR3 is also encoded by other DNA sequences in this sample. This chain connects TRBV9 to TRBJ2-1; no definite D call. V was trimmed by 5 bases and J by 0 bases, leaving 12 bases between them. Germline CDR1 reads SGDLS; CDR2 reads YYNGEE. The CDR3 runs 15 residues. CDR3 loop: CASSPPPSSYNEQFF. The CDR3 coding sequence is TGTGCCAGCAGTCCTCCTCCGAGCTCCTACAATGAGCAGTTCTTC.

The rearrangement joins TRBV7-8 to TRBJ1-2, with 10 bases matching TRBD1. The V and J ends lost 3 bases and 4 bases, in that order; junction bases with no gene match: 2. The germline V gene has CDR1 SGHVS and CDR2 FQNEAQ. This CDR3 has 14 residues. Here the CDR3 DNA reads TGTGCCAGCAGCTTCGGGACAGGGGCCTATGGCTACACCTTC. Its protein is CASSFGTGAYGYTF.

This clone has only a few counts. J is TRBJ1-1 and V is TRBV5-4; D is ambiguous. With 1 base removed from V and 4 bases from J, the gap between germline ends came to 14 bases. Germline CDR1 and CDR2: SGHNT and YYREEE (reference sequence). CDR3 length: 15 residues. In nucleotides, the CDR3 is TGTGCCAGCAGCTTGCGACTCCCACGGAGCACTGAAGCTTTCTTT. This gives the protein CASSLRLPRSTEAFF.

The chain is built from TRBV2 and TRBJ2-7; 7 nucleotides agree with TRBD1. Germline V gene data show CDR1 as SNHLY and CDR2 as FYNNEI. After removal of 8 bases from V and 6 bases from J, the junction contained 10 bases not matched to a gene. The length of the CDR3 is 13 residues. The CDR3 here is CASVRDSRVEQYF. In DNA form, the CDR3 reads TGTGCCAGCGTTAGGGACAGTAGGGTCGAGCAGTACTTC.

The chain employs TRBV7-6 and TRBJ2-5, with 14 bases identical to TRBD2. Germline CDR1 SGHVS, CDR2 FNYEAQ. The CDR3 spans 16 residues. V shed 3 bases and J 4 bases; nucleotides not matched to a gene: 4. In DNA, the CDR3 is TGTGCCAGCAGCTTGGCGACTAGCGGGGGGGGAGAGACCCAGTACTTC. This gives the protein CASSLATSGGGETQYF.

This clone was found a few times. The CDR3 bases are TGTGCCAGCAGCCTAAAGGGGGGGCGACGGAGCACCGGGGAGCTGTTTTTT. Translating gives CASSLKGGRRSTGELFF. This chain joins TRBV7-8 and TRBJ2-2, with a weak D call TRBD2 (7 bases). The CDR3 runs to 17 residues. The V end was cut by 5 bases, the J end by 4 bases, with 20 bases between. In germline, CDR1 is SGHVS, CDR2 FQNEAQ.

This chain uses TRBV12-5 with TRBJ1-5; D may be TRBD1 (6 bases). V lost 2 bases and J 7 bases, leaving 15 bases between the germline ends. The CDR3 is 15 residues long. The germline gives CDR1 LGHNT, CDR2 FRNRAP. CDR3 in DNA: TGTGCTAGTGGTTTGATACAGGGCGGAGAGCAGCCCCAGCATTTT. Residues: CASGLIQGGEQPQHF.

The chain carries TRBV6-6 and TRBJ1-1; TRBD1 matches 7 bases. The V segment lost 5 bases and the J segment 11 bases; nucleotides outside the gene matches: 23. The CDR3 is made up of 17 amino acids. Germline CDR1 MNHNY, CDR2 SVGAGI (reference sequence). CDR3 sequence reads: CASSPPGQTLKLVGAFF. CDR3 DNA: TGTGCCAGCAGTCCGCCGGGACAGACTCTAAAATTGGTGGGTGCTTTCTTT.

This clone was seen only once. The CDR3: CASSPETGHYEQYF. The DNA of the CDR3 is TGTGCCAGCTCACCAGAGACAGGGCACTACGAGCAGTACTTC. The chain combines TRBV18 with TRBJ2-7; TRBD1 matches 7 bases. The CDR3 sequence is 14 residues long. Germline assignment: CDR1 KGHSH and CDR2 LQKENI. Losses at the gene ends were 2 bases for V and 3 bases for J; bases not matched to a gene: 4.

This rearrangement joins TRBV5-1 to TRBJ2-5; weak D call: TRBD1 (6 bases). Germline CDR1 is SGHRS and CDR2 is YFSETQ. Trimming stripped 0 bases from V and 1 base from J, with 10 bases between. The CDR3 totals 15 residues. The CDR3 DNA reads TGCGCCAGCAGCTTGGTGGCAGGGGTCCAAGAGACCCAGTACTTC. As protein: CASSLVAGVQETQYF.

The genes are TRBV5-6 and TRBJ2-7, with TRBD1 as a possible D gene (5 bases). The V end lost 7 bases, the J end lost 5 bases, and 16 bases lay between the germline ends. The germline gives CDR1 SGHDT, CDR2 YYEEEE. The CDR3 has 13 amino acids. The CDR3 DNA follows: TGTGCCAGCCAAATGGCAGGGATCCACGAGCAGTACTTC. Its translation is CASQMAGIHEQYF.

This clone was detected once. The chain couples TRBV2 to TRBJ1-2; 7 positions agree with TRBD1. The CDR3 sequence is 15 residues long. Trimming took 2 bases from V and 2 from J; bases not matched to a gene: 5. From germline, CDR1 is SNHLY and CDR2 FYNNEI. CDR3 region: CASSENRGLNYGYTF. The CDR3 nucleotides are TGTGCCAGCAGTGAAAACAGGGGATTAAACTATGGCTACACCTTC. Full variable domain (missing parts from reference TRBV2 and TRBJ1-2): EPEVTQTPSHQVTQMGQEVILRCVPISNHLYFYWYRQILGQKVEFLVSFYNNEISEKSEIFDDQFSVERPDGSNFTLKIRSTKLEDSAMYFCASSENRGLNYGYTFGSGTRLTVV.

The genes are TRBV9 and TRBJ1-2; 7 positions match TRBD1. The CDR3 length is 16 residues. V lost 0 bases and J lost 4; bases outside the gene matches: 9. Germline CDR1 is SGDLS and CDR2 is YYNGEE. CDR3 in amino acids: CASSVDGGGAGYGYTF. The CDR3 nucleotides are TGTGCCAGCAGCGTAGATGGAGGGGGCGCGGGCTATGGCTACACCTTC.

The rearrangement joins TRBV6-5 to TRBJ1-5; D is perhaps TRBD1 (5 bases). V lost 10 bases and J 11 bases, leaving 21 bases between the germline ends. Per germline, CDR1 MNHEY and CDR2 SVGAGI. The length of the CDR3 is 13 residues. CDR3 sequence (DNA): TGTGCCACAAAAGGGGTTTCGGGAGCAGCCCAGCATTTT. Translating it yields CATKGVSGAAQHF.

The V call is TRBV6-2 or TRBV6-3, the J call TRBJ2-6; D call uncertain. V dropped 4 bases and J dropped 0 bases, with 4 bases sitting between them. The CDR3 is 14 residues long. CDR1 and CDR2 from the germline V gene are MNHEY and SVGEGT. Written as DNA, the CDR3 is TGTGCCAGCAGTTTATTCTCTGGGGCCAACGTCCTGACTTTC. Its protein is CASSLFSGANVLTF.

The rearrangement joins TRBV29-1 to TRBJ2-1; 10 nucleotides agree with TRBD1. V lost 6 bases, J lost 7 bases, and 6 bases stayed unmatched. Per germline, CDR1 SQVTM and CDR2 ANQGSEA. The length of the CDR3 is 13 residues. The CDR3 spells CSVETGGSNEQFF. CDR3 sequence (DNA): TGCAGCGTCGAGACAGGGGGCTCAAATGAGCAGTTCTTC.

This clone came up once. This chain joins TRBV7-9 and TRBJ2-6; D gene ambiguous. Germline values: CDR1 SEHNR, CDR2 FQNEAQ (reference sequence). This CDR3 has 15 amino acids. V lost 1 base and J lost 0, with 4 bases in between. Here the CDR3 reads CASSLVLSGANVLTF. The CDR3 DNA follows: TGTGCCAGCAGCTTAGTTCTCTCTGGGGCCAACGTCCTGACTTTC.

The chain couples TRBV5-4 to TRBJ1-2, with TRBD1 matching over 7 bases. Looked up from germline, CDR1 is SGHNT and CDR2 is YYREEE (reference sequence). This CDR3 region has 15 residues. After removal of 0 bases from V and 1 base from J, the junction contained 3 bases not matched to a gene. The chain's CDR3 is CASSLGTGFNYGYTF. CDR3 in DNA: TGTGCCAGCAGCTTGGGGACAGGATTTAACTATGGCTACACCTTC. Supplemented by reference TRBV5-4 and TRBJ1-2, the full variable domain reads ETGVTQSPTHLIKTRGQQVTLRCSSQSGHNTVSWYQQALGQGPQFIFQYYREEENGRGNFPPRFSGLQFPNYSSELNVNALELDDSALYLCASSLGTGFNYGYTFGSGTRLTVV.

The chain combines TRBV10-2 with TRBJ1-1; the D is unclear. The CDR3 covers 15 residues. V lost 3 bases, J lost 5 bases, and 16 bases lay in between. The germline gives CDR1 WSHSY, CDR2 SAAADI. The CDR3 spells CASSEIAPRGTEAFF. CDR3 DNA sequence: TGCGCCAGCAGTGAAATTGCTCCCCGCGGGACTGAAGCTTTCTTT.

This chain joins TRBV12-5 and TRBJ1-2, with no clear D. The germline V gene has CDR1 LGHNT and CDR2 FRNRAP. CDR3 length: 12 amino acids. Trimming shortened V by 3 bases and J by 11 bases, and 13 bases separated the two germline ends. In nucleotides, the CDR3 is TGTGCTAGTGGTTTTGATTACGGGAATTACACCTTC. It codes for CASGFDYGNYTF.

V gene TRBV30 combines with J gene TRBJ1-6, with 7 positions matching TRBD1. Trimming took 6 bases from V and 12 from J; bases not matched to a gene: 14. The V gene's germline CDR1 is GTSNPN and CDR2 SVGIG (reference sequence). The CDR3 is made up of 14 amino acids. The CDR3 DNA is TGTGCCTGCAAAACCTTAACAGGGGTGGGACCCCTCCACTTT. Translation: CACKTLTGVGPLHF.

This chain joins TRBV12-3 or TRBV12-4 and TRBJ1-2, with D uncertain. V shed 8 bases and J shed 6 bases, with 16 bases lying between them. This CDR3 has 13 amino acids. CDR3 sequence: CASQKGAIDGYTF. CDR3 sequence (DNA): TGTGCCAGCCAAAAAGGAGCGATCGATGGCTACACCTTC.

This chain connects TRBV5-1 to TRBJ1-2; D not certain. V shed 2 bases and J shed 3 bases, with 8 bases lying between them. CDR1 SGHRS and CDR2 YFSETQ come from the germline V gene. The CDR3 contains 13 residues. As DNA, the CDR3 is TGCGCCAGCAGCTTAGTGGCGGACTATGGCTACACCTTC. Translated, it gives CASSLVADYGYTF.

There are a few counts of this clone. CDR3 in DNA: TGTGCCAGCAATGACAAGACTAGCGTGAGCACCGGGGAGCTGTTTTTT. Amino acids: CASNDKTSVSTGELFF. The chain uses TRBV2 and TRBJ2-2, with 8 bases that match TRBD2. J was trimmed by 4 bases and V by 7 bases; bases with no gene match: 11. The CDR3 is 16 amino acids. Germline CDR1 and CDR2: SNHLY and FYNNEI.

The rearrangement links TRBV9 to TRBJ2-7; TRBD1 might be the D (6 bases). CDR3 length: 14 residues. CDR1 and CDR2 (germline): SGDLS, YYNGEE. Trimming took off 4 bases at V and 1 base at J, with 12 bases between the two ends. CDR3 nucleotide sequence: TGTGCCAGCAGCCCTTCCGGGACATCCTACGAGCAGTACTTC. Protein product: CASSPSGTSYEQYF.